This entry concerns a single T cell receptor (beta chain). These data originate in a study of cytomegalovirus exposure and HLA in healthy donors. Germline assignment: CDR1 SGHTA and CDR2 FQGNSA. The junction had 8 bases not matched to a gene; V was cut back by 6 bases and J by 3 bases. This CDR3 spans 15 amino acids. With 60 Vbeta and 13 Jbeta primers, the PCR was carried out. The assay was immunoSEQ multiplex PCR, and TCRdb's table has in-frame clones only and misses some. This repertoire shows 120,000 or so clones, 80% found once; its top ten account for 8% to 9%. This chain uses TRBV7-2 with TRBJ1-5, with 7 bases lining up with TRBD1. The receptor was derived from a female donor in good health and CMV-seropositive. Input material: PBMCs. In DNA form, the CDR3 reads TGTGCCAGCAGGGAGACAGGGACGATCAATCAGCCCCAGCATTTT. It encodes CASRETGTINQPQHF.